Listed here are 21 T cell receptor beta chains from one sample, sequenced in a study of blood T cell repertoires in COVID-19. Assay: immunoSEQ multiplex PCR; the TCRdb copy retains only in-frame clones and omits some. The table includes a few hundred thousand clones, about nine tenths detected once. Sequenced: peripheral blood. These receptors all come from a woman aged 30 to 39 with active or convalescent COVID-19.

V gene TRBV4-3 combines with J gene TRBJ2-3; the match to TRBD1 covers 7 bases. Germline CDR1 reads LGHNA; CDR2 reads YSLEER. After removal of 4 bases from V and 5 bases from J, the junction contained 3 bases not matched to a gene. The CDR3 is 13 residues long. The CDR3 reads CASSPRQGDTQYF. CDR3 in DNA: TGCGCCAGCAGCCCCCGACAGGGAGATACGCAGTATTTT.

V is TRBV18 and J is TRBJ1-2; 7 nucleotides align to TRBD1. Germline V gene sequence: CDR1 KGHSH, CDR2 LQKENI. V lost 6 bases and J lost 4; bases outside the gene matches: 5. This CDR3 spans 13 amino acids. The CDR3, as DNA: TGTGCCAGCTCGGGGGGACAGACCTATGGCTACACCTTC. This codes for CASSGGQTYGYTF.

J is TRBJ1-6 and V is TRBV5-1; 10 bases fit TRBD1. Germline V CDR1 and CDR2: SGHRS, YFSETQ. This CDR3 has 14 residues. The V segment lost 3 bases and the J segment 14 bases; nucleotides outside the gene matches: 8. The CDR3 DNA follows: TGCGCCAGCAGCTCCGGGACAGGGGAACAAGCCCTCCACTTT. Amino acid sequence: CASSSGTGEQALHF.

This clone has a handful of counts. The chain couples TRBV4-2 to TRBJ1-1, with TRBD1 matching 10 bases. Germline CDR1 LGHNA, CDR2 YNFKEQ. The J segment lost 3 bases and the V segment lost 0 bases, leaving 7 bases of the junction unmatched. The CDR3 runs 17 residues. DNA of the CDR3: TGTGCCAGCAGCCAAGATCGACAGGGGGCAAGGGACACTGAAGCTTTCTTT. Amino acids: CASSQDRQGARDTEAFF.

The gene calls are TRBV5-1 and TRBJ1-1, with D maybe TRBD1 (5 bases). Germline CDR1 reads SGHRS; CDR2 reads YFSETQ. V was pared by 3 bases and J by 8 bases, with 11 bases between. The CDR3 loop spans 12 amino acids. Written as DNA, the CDR3 is TGCGCCAGCAGCTCCACAGGCCACGAAGCTTTCTTT. This translates into CASSSTGHEAFF.

This clone was seen only once. This chain connects TRBV4-3 to TRBJ2-7; TRBD1 matches at 9 bases. The CDR3 has 15 residues. With 1 base clipped from V and 0 bases from J, the junction kept 1 base outside the gene matches. Germline V gene lookup returns CDR1 LGHNA and CDR2 YSLEER. The CDR3 nucleotides read TGCGCCAGCAGCCAAGGACAGGGGGTCTCCTACGAGCAGTACTTC. Translated: CASSQGQGVSYEQYF.

The V and J genes are TRBV4-2 and TRBJ2-3, with 8 bases aligning to TRBD2. Germline-derived CDR1 and CDR2 are LGHNA and YNFKEQ. The CDR3 runs to 17 residues. Trimming took 0 bases from V and 3 from J; bases not matched to a gene: 8. CDR3 protein: CASSQERGGGLTDTQYF. The CDR3, as DNA: TGTGCCAGCAGCCAAGAGAGGGGCGGGGGGCTGACAGATACGCAGTATTTT.

This clone was detected once. The chain joins TRBV19 to TRBJ2-5; D is ambiguous. The CDR3 runs 14 residues. Trimming removed 0 bases at V and 5 bases at J, with 10 bases between. Germline loops: CDR1 LNHDA, CDR2 SQIVND (reference sequence). The CDR3 loop is CASSIDHSSETQYF. In nucleotides, the CDR3 is TGTGCCAGTAGTATAGATCATAGCAGTGAGACCCAGTACTTC.

This chain links TRBV5-6 with TRBJ1-2; 8 bases are a match to TRBD1. CDR3 length equals 14 residues. Unmatched junction bases numbered 2, after V lost 4 bases and J lost 0 bases. Germline lookup yields CDR1 SGHDT and CDR2 YYEEEE. The CDR3 DNA follows: TGTGCCAGCAGCCCGGACAGGGCTAACTATGGCTACACCTTC. Its protein is CASSPDRANYGYTF.

The V call is TRBV4-1, the J call TRBJ2-2; D is uncertain. V dropped 8 bases and J dropped 6 bases, with 16 bases sitting between them. Germline V CDR1 and CDR2: MGHRA, YSYEKL. CDR3 length: 14 residues. The CDR3 reads CASRMLRLAGELFF. CDR3 coding DNA: TGCGCCAGCCGAATGCTACGTCTGGCCGGGGAGCTGTTTTTT.

This clone appeared a single time. The chain joins TRBV28 to TRBJ2-7; D perhaps matches TRBD1 (5 bases). This CDR3 contains 14 residues. Trimming pared 5 bases from V and 3 bases from J, leaving 14 bases between. Germline V CDR1 and CDR2: MDHEN, SYDVKM. For the CDR3, the DNA is TGTGCCAGCAGTGGACACTTGGGTTTCTACGAGCAGTACTTC. Encoded protein: CASSGHLGFYEQYF. The full variable domain, with the rest looked up from reference TRBV28 and TRBJ2-7, is DVKVTQSSRYLVKRTGEKVFLECVQDMDHENMFWYRQDPGLGLRLIYFSYDVKMKEKGDIPEGYSVSREKKERFSLILESASTNQTSMYLCASSGHLGFYEQYFGPGTRLTVT.

This chain connects TRBV9 to TRBJ1-6; tentatively, D is TRBD1 (5 bases). Germline V gene sequence: CDR1 SGDLS, CDR2 YYNGEE. V was pared by 4 bases and J by 2 bases, with 16 bases between. The CDR3 totals 17 residues. The CDR3 protein is CASSPARGSAYNSPLHF. The CDR3 DNA sequence: TGTGCCAGCAGCCCGGCAAGGGGCAGTGCCTATAATTCACCCCTCCACTTT. The entire variable domain, with the rest obtained from reference TRBV9 and TRBJ1-6, is as follows: DSGVTQTPKHLITATGQRVTLRCSPRSGDLSVYWYQQSLDQGLQFLIQYYNGEERAKGNILERFSAQQFPDLHSELNLSSLELGDSALYFCASSPARGSAYNSPLHFGNGTRLTVT.

A note on this clone: The junction and the germline gene differ at one end; a read error may be behind it. Other DNA sequences within the sample encode an identical CDR3. This chain links TRBV7-7 with TRBJ2-1; 12 nucleotides agree with TRBD2. Germline CDR1 SSHAT, CDR2 FNYEAQ (reference sequence). The CDR3 covers 15 residues. CDR3 sequence reads: CASSPGLAGYNEQFF. Here the CDR3 DNA reads TGTGCTAGCAGCCCCGGACTAGCGGGGTACAATGAGCAGTTCTTC.

The chain combines TRBV29-1 with TRBJ2-3; 12 positions agree with TRBD2. The ends lost 4 bases at V and 2 bases at J; junction bases unmatched: 4. The CDR3 extends over 15 amino acids. Germline lookup yields CDR1 SQVTM and CDR2 ANQGSEA. The CDR3 DNA sequence: TGCAGCGTTGGGACTAGCGGGGCCTTCACAGATACGCAGTATTTT. The encoded protein is CSVGTSGAFTDTQYF.

The chain recombines TRBV7-8 with TRBJ1-4, with D unclear. V was clipped by 4 bases and J by 8 bases, with 17 bases between them. CDR3 length equals 15 residues. In germline, CDR1 is SGHVS, CDR2 FQNEAQ. The chain's CDR3 is CASSSPTNGGEKLFF. CDR3 in DNA: TGTGCCAGCAGCTCCCCGACTAATGGAGGGGAAAAACTGTTTTTT.

This chain links TRBV6-2 or TRBV6-3 with TRBJ1-1; tentative D call: TRBD1 (5 bases). This CDR3 region has 15 residues. Trimming stripped 6 bases from V and 7 bases from J, with 21 bases between. Per germline, CDR1 MNHEY and CDR2 SVGEGT. This CDR3 is CASSPGVRVPLEAFF. CDR3 sequence (DNA): TGTGCCAGCAGCCCGGGTGTCAGGGTACCCCTTGAAGCTTTCTTT.

The V and J genes are TRBV3-1 (or the pseudogene TRBV3-2) and TRBJ2-2; TRBD1 is a possible D gene (6 bases). Germline lookup yields CDR1 LGHDT and CDR2 YNNKEL (reference sequence). The V and J ends lost 3 bases and 1 base respectively, with 12 bases between them. The CDR3 runs 16 residues. CDR3 in DNA: TGTGCCAGCAGCCAGGGTGAACAGGGGAACACCGGGGAGCTGTTTTTT. It yields the protein CASSQGEQGNTGELFF.

This clone was seen a single time. The J gene is TRBJ2-2, the V gene TRBV23-1, with TRBD2 matching 9 bases. TRBV23-1 has ORF status, its function being uncertain. Trimming took 7 bases from V and 4 from J; bases not matched to a gene: 16. CDR3 length equals 18 residues. CDR3 coding DNA: TGCGCCAGCACCCCCGGGGAGGGCGGGGGGGCCCGCACCGGGGAGCTGTTTTTT. Protein product: CASTPGEGGGARTGELFF.

This clone was seen more than once but under ten times. This chain uses TRBV15 with TRBJ1-5; TRBD1 matches 8 bases. Trimming cost V 5 bases and J 0 bases; bases outside gene matches: 0. Germline V gene data show CDR1 as LNHNV and CDR2 as YYDKDF (reference sequence). The CDR3 is made up of 14 amino acids. CDR3 nucleotides: TGTGCCACCAGCGGACAGGGTAGCAATCAGCCCCAGCATTTT. It codes for CATSGQGSNQPQHF.

The chain is built from TRBV10-3 and TRBJ2-3; 8 positions agree with TRBD1. The J segment lost 5 bases and the V segment lost 8 bases, leaving 3 bases of the junction unmatched. This CDR3 is built from 12 residues. Germline CDR1 and CDR2: ENHRY and SYGVKD. CDR3 DNA: TGTGCCATCCAGGGGGCATTAGATACGCAGTATTTT. Its translation: CAIQGALDTQYF.

The chain carries TRBV5-4 and TRBJ2-5; 8 bases are shared with TRBD2. Germline CDR1 and CDR2: SGHNT and YYREEE (reference sequence). This CDR3 comprises 16 residues. With V trimmed by 0 bases and J by 2 bases, 6 bases remained unmatched. CDR3 sequence (DNA): TGTGCCAGCAGCTTGGTCCCTTTAGCGGGGCAAGAGACCCAGTACTTC. This sequence encodes CASSLVPLAGQETQYF.